The present T cell receptor beta chain was sequenced within a study of blood T cell repertoires in COVID-19. Study at large: Italy, Spain and the United States were the sources of the convalescent and acute COVID-19 samples. Sample material is recorded as cDNA or gDNA derived from T cells, B-cell-depleted T cells, or PBMCs.

As originally analysed: It was from reference gene primer amplification that nucleated cell counts were estimated. Sequenced by immunoSEQ multiplex PCR; TCRdb stores in-frame clones only, minus some. The V and J calls and clone size come from that table; D and trimming were worked out from the DNA. The top ten hold 7.3% of the sample, which has roughly 66,000 clones, approximately 91% seen once. Germline V gene sequence: CDR1 MDHEN, CDR2 SYDVKM. This CDR3 comprises 13 residues. V lost 2 bases and J lost 4, with 9 bases in between. The V call is TRBV28, the J call TRBJ2-7, with a weak D call TRBD2 (6 bases). The sequenced sample was peripheral blood. This sequence originates from a human donor in a cohort sampled during active COVID-19. CDR3: CASSLDSGYEQYF. The CDR3 DNA sequence: TGTGCCAGCAGTTTAGACAGCGGGTACGAGCAGTACTTC.